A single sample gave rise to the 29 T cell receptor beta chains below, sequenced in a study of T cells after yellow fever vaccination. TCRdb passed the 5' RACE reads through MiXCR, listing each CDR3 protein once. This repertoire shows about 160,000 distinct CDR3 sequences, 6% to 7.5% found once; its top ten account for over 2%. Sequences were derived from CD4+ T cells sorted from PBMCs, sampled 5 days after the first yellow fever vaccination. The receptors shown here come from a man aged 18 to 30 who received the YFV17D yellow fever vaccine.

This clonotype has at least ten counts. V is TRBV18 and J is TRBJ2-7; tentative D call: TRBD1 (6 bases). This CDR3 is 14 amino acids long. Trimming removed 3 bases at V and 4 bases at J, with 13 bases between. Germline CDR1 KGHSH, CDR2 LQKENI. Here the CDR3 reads CASSPSTDSYEQYV. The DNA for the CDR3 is TGTGCCAGCTCACCCTCTACGGACAGTTACGAGCAGTACGTC.

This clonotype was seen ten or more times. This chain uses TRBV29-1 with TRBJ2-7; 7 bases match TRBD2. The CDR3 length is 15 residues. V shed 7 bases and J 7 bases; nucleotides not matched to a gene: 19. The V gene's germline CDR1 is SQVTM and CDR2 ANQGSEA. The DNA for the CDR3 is TGCAGCGCCAGTACCGGGACTATGGTTTCCCGAGAGCAGTACTTC. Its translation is CSASTGTMVSREQYF.

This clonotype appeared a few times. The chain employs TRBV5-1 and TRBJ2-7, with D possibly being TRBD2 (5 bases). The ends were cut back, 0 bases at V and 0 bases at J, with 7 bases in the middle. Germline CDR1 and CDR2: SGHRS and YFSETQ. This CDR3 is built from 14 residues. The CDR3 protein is CASSLGESSYEQYF. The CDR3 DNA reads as TGCGCCAGCAGCTTGGGGGAGAGCTCCTACGAGCAGTACTTC.

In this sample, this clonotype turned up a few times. The CDR3 sequence: CASSLGGGLNTEAFF. The CDR3 nucleotides read TGTGCCAGCAGCTTAGGGGGGGGTCTGAACACTGAAGCTTTCTTT. The rearrangement joins TRBV7-2 to TRBJ1-1; possibly TRBD1 for D (5 bases). CDR1 and CDR2 from the germline V gene are SGHTA and FQGNSA. The CDR3 runs 15 residues. V was shortened by 1 base and J by 0 bases, with 9 bases between the two germline ends. The whole variable domain, filled in from reference TRBV7-2 and TRBJ1-1, reads GAGVSQSPSNKVTEKGKDVELRCDPISGHTALYWYRQSLGQGLEFLIYFQGNSAPDKSGLPSDRFSAERTGGSVSTLTIQRTQQEDSAVYLCASSLGGGLNTEAFFGQGTRLTVV.

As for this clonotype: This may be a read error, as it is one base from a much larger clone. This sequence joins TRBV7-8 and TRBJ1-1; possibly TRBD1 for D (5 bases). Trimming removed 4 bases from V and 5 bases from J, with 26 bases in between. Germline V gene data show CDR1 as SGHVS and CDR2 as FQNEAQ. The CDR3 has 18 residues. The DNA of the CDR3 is TGTGCCAGCAGCTCAATGGCAAACCAGGGAAGGTCTGGAACTGAAGCTTTCTTT. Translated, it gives CASSSMANQGRSGTEAFF.

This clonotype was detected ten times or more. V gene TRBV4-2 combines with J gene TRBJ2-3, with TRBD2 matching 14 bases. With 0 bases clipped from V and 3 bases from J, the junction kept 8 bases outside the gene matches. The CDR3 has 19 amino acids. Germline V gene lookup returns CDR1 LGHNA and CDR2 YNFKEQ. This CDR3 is CASSQDLRLAGGTTDTQYF. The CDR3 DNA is TGTGCCAGCAGCCAAGATCTCAGACTAGCGGGGGGGACGACAGATACGCAGTATTTT.

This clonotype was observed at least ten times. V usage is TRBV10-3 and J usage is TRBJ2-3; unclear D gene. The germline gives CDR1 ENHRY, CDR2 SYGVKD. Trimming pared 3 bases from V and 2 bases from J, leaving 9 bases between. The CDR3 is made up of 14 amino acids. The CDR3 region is CAISEVADTDTQYF. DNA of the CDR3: TGTGCCATCAGTGAAGTCGCGGACACAGATACGCAGTATTTT.

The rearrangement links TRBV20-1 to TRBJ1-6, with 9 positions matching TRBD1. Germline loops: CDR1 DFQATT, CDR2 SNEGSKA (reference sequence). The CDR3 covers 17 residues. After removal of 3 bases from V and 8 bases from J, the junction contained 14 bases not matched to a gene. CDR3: CSASPYPGQGSDSPLHF. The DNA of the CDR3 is TGCAGTGCTAGCCCCTACCCGGGACAGGGCTCCGATTCACCCCTCCACTTT.

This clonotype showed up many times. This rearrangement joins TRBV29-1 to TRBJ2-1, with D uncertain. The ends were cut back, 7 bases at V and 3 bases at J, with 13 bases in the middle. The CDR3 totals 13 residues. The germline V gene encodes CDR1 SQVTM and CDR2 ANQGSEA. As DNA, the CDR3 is TGCAGCGCTTCCCCCGCCAGCTACAATGAGCAGTTCTTC. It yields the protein CSASPASYNEQFF.

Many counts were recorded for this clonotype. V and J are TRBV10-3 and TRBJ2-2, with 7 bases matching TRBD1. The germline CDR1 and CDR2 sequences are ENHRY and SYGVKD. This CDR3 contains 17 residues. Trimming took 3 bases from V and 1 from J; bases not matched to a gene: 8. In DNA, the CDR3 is TGTGCCATCAGTGAACCATCGACAGGGTTGAACACCGGGGAGCTGTTTTTT. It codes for CAISEPSTGLNTGELFF.

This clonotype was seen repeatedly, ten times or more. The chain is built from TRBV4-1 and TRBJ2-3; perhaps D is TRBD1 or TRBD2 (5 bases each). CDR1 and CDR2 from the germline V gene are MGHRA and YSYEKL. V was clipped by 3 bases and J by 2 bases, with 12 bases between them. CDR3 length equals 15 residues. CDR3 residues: CASSQGTLNTDTQYF. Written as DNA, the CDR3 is TGCGCCAGCAGCCAGGGGACCCTTAACACAGATACGCAGTATTTT.

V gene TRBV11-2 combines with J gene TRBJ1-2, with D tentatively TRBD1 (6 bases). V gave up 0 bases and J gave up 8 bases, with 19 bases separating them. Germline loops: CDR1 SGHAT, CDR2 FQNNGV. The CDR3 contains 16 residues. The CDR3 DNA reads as TGTGCCAGCAGCTTAGATGGGGTGTCCTCTCAGGGGGGCTACACCTTC. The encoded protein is CASSLDGVSSQGGYTF.

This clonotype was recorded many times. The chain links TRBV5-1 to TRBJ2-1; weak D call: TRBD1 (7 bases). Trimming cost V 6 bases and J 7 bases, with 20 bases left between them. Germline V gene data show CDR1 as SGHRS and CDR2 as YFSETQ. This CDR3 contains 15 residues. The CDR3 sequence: CASTRGDWAGNEQFF. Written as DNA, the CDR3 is TGCGCCAGCACCAGGGGGGACTGGGCCGGTAATGAGCAGTTCTTC.

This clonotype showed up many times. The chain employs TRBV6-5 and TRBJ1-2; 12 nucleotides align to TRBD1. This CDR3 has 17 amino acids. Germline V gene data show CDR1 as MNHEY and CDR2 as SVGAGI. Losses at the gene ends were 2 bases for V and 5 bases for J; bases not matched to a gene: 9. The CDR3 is CASSYGTGGANLYGYTF. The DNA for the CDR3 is TGTGCCAGCAGTTACGGGACAGGGGGCGCGAACCTTTATGGCTACACCTTC.

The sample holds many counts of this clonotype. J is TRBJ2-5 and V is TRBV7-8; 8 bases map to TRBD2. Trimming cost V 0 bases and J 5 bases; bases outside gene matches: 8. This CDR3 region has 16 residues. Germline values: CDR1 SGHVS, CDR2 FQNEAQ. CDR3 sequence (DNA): TGTGCCAGCAGCTTAGCAGGAAGCGGGGGTTGGGAGACCCAGTACTTC. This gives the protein CASSLAGSGGWETQYF.

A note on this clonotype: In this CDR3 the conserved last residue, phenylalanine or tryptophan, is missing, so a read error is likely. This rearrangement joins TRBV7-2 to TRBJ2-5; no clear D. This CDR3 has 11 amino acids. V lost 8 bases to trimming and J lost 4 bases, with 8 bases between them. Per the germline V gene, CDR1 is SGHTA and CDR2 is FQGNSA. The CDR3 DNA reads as TGTGCCAGCCGAAATGGAGAGACCCAGTACTTA. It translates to CASRNGETQYL.

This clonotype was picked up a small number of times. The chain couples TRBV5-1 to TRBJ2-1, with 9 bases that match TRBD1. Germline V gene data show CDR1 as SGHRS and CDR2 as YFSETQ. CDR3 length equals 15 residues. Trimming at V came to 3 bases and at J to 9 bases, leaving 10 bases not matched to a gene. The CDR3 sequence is CASSSDTTGGGEQFF. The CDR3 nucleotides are TGCGCCAGCAGCTCTGATACCACAGGGGGCGGTGAGCAGTTCTTC.

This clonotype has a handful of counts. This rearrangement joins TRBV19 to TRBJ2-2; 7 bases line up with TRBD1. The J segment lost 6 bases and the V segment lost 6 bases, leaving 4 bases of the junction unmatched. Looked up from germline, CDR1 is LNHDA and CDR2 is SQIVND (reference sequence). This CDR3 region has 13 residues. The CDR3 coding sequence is TGTGCCAGTAGGCTCACAGGGGCCGGGGAGCTGTTTTTT. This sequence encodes CASRLTGAGELFF.

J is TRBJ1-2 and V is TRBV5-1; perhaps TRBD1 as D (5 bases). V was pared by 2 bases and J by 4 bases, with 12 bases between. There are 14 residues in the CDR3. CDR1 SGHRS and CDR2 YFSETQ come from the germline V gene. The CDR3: CASSLTRGSYGYTF. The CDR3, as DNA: TGCGCCAGCAGCTTAACACGGGGGTCCTATGGCTACACCTTC.

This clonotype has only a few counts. The CDR3 sequence: CASGVTGGYGGYTF. The CDR3 nucleotides are TGTGCCAGCGGAGTTACAGGGGGCTATGGTGGCTACACCTTC. The chain combines TRBV11-2 with TRBJ1-2; 9 bases fit TRBD1. The germline gives CDR1 SGHAT, CDR2 FQNNGV. The J segment lost 7 bases and the V segment lost 8 bases, leaving 11 bases of the junction unmatched. The CDR3 contains 14 residues. The entire variable domain, with the rest obtained from reference TRBV11-2 and TRBJ1-2, is as follows: EAGVAQSPRYKIIEKRQSVAFWCNPISGHATLYWYQQILGQGPKLLIQFQNNGVVDDSQLPKDRFSAERLKGVDSTLKIQPAKLEDSAVYLCASGVTGGYGGYTFGSGTRLTVV.

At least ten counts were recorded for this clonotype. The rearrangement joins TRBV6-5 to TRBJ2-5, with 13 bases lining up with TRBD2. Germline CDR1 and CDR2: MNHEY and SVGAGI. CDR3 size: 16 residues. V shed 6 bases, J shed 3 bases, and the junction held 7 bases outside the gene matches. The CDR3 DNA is TGTGCCAGCAGGGTCGGGACTAGCGGGGCTAAAGAGACCCAGTACTTC. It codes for CASRVGTSGAKETQYF.

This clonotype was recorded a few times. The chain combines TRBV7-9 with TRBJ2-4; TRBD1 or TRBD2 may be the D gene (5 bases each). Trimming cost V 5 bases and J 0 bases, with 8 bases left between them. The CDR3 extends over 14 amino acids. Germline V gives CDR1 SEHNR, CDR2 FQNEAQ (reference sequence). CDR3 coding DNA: TGTGCCAGCAGCCCCGGGACAGCCAAAAACATTCAGTACTTC. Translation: CASSPGTAKNIQYF.

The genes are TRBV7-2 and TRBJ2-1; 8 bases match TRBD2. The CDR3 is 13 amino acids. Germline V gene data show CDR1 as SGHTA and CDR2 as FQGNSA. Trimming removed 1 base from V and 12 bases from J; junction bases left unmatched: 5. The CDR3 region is CASSLGREGWQFF. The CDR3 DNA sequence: TGTGCCAGCAGCTTAGGACGGGAGGGCTGGCAGTTCTTC.

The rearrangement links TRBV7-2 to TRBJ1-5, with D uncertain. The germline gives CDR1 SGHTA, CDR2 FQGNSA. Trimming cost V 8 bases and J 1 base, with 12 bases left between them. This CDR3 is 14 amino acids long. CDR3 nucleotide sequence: TGTGCCAGCGACTGGTCTTGGAGCAATCAGCCCCAGCATTTT. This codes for CASDWSWSNQPQHF.

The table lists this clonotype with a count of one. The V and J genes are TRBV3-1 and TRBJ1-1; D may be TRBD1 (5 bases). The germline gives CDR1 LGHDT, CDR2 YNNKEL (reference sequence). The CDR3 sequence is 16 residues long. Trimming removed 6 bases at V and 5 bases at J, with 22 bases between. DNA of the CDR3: TGTGCCAGCAGGGGGCAGAGGCCGGCGTTGATTACTGAAGCTTTCTTT. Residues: CASRGQRPALITEAFF.

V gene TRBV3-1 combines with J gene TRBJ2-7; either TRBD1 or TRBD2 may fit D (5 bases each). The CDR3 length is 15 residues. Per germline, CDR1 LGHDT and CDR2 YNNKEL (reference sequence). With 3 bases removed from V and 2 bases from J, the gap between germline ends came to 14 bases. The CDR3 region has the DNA TGTGCCAGCAGCCAGGCCCACCGGGGCACCTACGAGCAGTACTTC. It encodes CASSQAHRGTYEQYF.

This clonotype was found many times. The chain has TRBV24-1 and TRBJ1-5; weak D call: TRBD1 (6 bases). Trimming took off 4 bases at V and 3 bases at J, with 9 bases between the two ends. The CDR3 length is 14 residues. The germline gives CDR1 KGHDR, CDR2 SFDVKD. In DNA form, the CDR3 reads TGTGCCACCAGTGACTACAGGGACAATCAGCCCCAGCATTTT. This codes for CATSDYRDNQPQHF.

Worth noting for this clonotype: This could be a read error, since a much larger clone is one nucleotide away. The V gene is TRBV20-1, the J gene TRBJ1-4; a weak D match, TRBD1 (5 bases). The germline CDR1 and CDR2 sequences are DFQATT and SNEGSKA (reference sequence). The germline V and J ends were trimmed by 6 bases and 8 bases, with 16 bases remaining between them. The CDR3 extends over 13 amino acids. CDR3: CSAERGPGEKLFF. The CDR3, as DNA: TGCAGTGCGGAAAGGGGACCGGGAGAAAAACTGTTTTTT.

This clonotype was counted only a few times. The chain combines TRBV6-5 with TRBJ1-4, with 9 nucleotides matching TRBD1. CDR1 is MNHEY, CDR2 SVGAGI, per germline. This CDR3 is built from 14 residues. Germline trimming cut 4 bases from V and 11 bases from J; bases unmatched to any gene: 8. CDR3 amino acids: CASSSYRGLEKLFF. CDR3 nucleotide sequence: TGTGCCAGCAGTTCGTACAGGGGGCTGGAGAAACTGTTTTTT.